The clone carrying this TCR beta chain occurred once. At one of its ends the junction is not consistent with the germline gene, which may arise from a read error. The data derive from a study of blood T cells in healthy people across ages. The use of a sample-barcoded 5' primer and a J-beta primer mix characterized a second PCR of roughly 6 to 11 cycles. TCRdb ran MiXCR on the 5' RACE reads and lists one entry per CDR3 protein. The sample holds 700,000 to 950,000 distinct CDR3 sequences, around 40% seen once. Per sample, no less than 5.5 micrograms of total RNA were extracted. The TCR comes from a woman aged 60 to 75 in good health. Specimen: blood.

CDR3 region: CSARDWVATDAQYF. The CDR3 nucleotides are TGCAGTGCTAGAGATTGGGTAGCCACAGATGCGCAGTATTTT. This sequence joins TRBV20-1 and TRBJ2-3; D is ambiguous. Germline-derived CDR1 and CDR2 are DFQATT and SNEGSKA (reference sequence). The CDR3 totals 14 residues.